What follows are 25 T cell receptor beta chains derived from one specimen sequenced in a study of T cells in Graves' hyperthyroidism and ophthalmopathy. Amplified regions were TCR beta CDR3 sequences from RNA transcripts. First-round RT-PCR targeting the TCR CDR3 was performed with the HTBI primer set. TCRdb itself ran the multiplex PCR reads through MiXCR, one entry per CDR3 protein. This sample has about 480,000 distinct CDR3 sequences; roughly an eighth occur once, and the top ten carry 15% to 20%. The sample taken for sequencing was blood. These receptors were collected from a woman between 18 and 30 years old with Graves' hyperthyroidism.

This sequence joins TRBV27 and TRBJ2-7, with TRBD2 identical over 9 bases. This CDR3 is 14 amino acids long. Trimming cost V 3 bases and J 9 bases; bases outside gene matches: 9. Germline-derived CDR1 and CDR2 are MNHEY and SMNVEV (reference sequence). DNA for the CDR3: TGTGCCAGCAGTTTTCGCCTAGCGGGACGGCTGCAGTACGTC. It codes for CASSFRLAGRLQYV.

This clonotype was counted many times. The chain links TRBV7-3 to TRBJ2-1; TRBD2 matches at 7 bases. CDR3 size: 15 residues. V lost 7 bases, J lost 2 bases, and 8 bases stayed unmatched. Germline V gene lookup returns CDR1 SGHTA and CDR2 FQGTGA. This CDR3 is CASNMLAAPYNEQFF. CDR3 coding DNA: TGTGCCAGCAACATGCTAGCGGCCCCCTACAATGAGCAGTTCTTC.

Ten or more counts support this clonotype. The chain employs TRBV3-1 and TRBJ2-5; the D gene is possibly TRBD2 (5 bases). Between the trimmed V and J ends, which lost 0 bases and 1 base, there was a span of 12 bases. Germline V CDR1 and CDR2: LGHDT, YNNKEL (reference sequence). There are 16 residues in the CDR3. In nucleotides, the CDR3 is TGTGCCAGCAGCCAAGATGAGAGGGCGGGCCAAGAGACCCAGTACTTC. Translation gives CASSQDERAGQETQYF.

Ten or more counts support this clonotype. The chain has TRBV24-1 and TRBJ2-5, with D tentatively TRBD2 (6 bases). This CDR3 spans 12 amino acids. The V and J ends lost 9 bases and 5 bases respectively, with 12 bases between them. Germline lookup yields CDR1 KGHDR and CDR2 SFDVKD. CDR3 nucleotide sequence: TGTGCCACCTCTCTCGGGGGTGAGACCCAGTACTTC. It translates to CATSLGGETQYF.

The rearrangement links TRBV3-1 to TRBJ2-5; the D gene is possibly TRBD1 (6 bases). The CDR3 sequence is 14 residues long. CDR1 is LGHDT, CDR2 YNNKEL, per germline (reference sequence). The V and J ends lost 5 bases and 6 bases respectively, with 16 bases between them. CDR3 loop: CASSGRGLDKTQYF. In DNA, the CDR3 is TGTGCCAGCAGCGGCAGGGGATTGGATAAGACCCAGTACTTC.

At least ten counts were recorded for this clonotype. CDR3 nucleotide sequence: TGTGCCAGCAGACAAGACAGCTACGAGCAGTACTTC. Its translation: CASRQDSYEQYF. The chain combines TRBV7-8 with TRBJ2-7, with D possibly TRBD1 on 5 matching bases. The V gene lost 6 bases and the J gene lost 3 bases, with 9 bases spanning the gap. Per the germline V gene, CDR1 is SGHVS and CDR2 is FQNEAQ. The CDR3 length is 12 residues.

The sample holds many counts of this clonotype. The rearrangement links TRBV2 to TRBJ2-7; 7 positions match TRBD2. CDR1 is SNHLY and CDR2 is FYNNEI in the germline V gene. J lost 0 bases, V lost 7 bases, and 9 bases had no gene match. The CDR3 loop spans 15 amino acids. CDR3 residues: CASKVTGRNSYEQYF. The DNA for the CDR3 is TGTGCCAGCAAAGTAACCGGGAGGAACTCCTACGAGCAGTACTTC.

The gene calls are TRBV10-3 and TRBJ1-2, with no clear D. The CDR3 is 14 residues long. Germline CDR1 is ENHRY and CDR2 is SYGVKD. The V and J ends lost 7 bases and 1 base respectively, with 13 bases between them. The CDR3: CAITQGLNNYGYTF. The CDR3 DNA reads TGTGCCATCACCCAAGGACTCAATAACTATGGCTACACCTTC.

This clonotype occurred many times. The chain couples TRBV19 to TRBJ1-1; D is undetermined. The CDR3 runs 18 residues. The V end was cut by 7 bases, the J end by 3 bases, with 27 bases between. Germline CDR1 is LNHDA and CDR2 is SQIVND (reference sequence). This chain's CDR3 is CASTTPPHLPGMDTEAFF. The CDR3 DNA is TGTGCCAGTACCACCCCCCCCCACTTACCGGGGATGGACACTGAAGCTTTCTTT. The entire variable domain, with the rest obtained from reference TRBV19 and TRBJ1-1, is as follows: DGGITQSPKYLFRKEGQNVTLSCEQNLNHDAMYWYRQDPGQGLRLIYYSQIVNDFQKGDIAEGYSVSREKKESFPLTVTSAQKNPTAFYLCASTTPPHLPGMDTEAFFGQGTRLTVV.

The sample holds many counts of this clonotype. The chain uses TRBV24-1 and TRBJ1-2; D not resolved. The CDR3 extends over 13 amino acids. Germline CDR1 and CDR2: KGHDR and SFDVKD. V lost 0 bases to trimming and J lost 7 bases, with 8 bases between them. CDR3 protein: CATSDLETSGYTF. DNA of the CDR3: TGTGCCACCAGTGATTTGGAGACTAGTGGCTACACCTTC.

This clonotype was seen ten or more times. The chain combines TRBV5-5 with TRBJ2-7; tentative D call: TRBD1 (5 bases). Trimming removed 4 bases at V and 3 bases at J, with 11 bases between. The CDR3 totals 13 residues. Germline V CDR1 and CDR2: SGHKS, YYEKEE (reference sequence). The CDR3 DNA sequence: TGTGCCAGCAGCACCTCGACAGTCTACGAGCAGTACTTC. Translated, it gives CASSTSTVYEQYF.

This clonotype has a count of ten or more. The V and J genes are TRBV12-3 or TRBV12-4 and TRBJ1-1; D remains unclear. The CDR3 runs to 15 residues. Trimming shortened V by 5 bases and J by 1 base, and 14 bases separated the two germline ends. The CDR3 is CASSLLGGENTEAFF. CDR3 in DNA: TGTGCCAGCAGTCTCTTGGGTGGGGAGAACACTGAAGCTTTCTTT.

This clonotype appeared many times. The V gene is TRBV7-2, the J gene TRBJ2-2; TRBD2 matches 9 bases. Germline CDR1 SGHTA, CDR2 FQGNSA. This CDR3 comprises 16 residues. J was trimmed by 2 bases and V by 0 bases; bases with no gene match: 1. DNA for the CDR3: TGTGCCAGCAGCTTAGCCCTAGCGGGAAACACCGGGGAGCTGTTTTTT. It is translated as CASSLALAGNTGELFF.

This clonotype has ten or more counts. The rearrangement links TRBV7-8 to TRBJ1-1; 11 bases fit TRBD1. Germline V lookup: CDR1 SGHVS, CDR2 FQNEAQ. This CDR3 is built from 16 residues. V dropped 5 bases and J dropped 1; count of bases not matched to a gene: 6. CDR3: CASSLIGTGGNTEAFF. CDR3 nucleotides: TGTGCCAGCAGCCTCATTGGGACAGGGGGGAACACTGAAGCTTTCTTT.

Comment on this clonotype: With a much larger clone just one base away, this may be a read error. CDR3 protein: CASSQGGSSSYEQYV. The CDR3, as DNA: TGTGCCAGCAGCCAGGGCGGGAGTAGCTCCTACGAGCAGTACGTC. This chain connects TRBV27 to TRBJ2-7, with TRBD2 matching over 7 bases. Germline CDR1 MNHEY, CDR2 SMNVEV (reference sequence). The CDR3 is 15 amino acids. Trimming at V came to 6 bases and at J to 0 bases, leaving 8 bases not matched to a gene.

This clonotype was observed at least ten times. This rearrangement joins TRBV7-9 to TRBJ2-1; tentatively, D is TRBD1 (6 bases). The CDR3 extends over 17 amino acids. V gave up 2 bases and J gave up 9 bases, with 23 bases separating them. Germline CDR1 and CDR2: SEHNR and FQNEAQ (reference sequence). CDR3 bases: TGTGCCAGCAGCTTATCTATGCCCGTAACAGGGTTTAGTGAGCAGTTCTTC. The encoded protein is CASSLSMPVTGFSEQFF.

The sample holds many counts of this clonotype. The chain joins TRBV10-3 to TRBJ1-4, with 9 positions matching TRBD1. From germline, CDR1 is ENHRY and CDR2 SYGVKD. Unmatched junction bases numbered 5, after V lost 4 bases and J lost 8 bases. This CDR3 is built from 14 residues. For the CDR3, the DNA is TGTGCCATCAGTGGCCGGGACAGGGAAGAAAAACTGTTTTTT. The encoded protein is CAISGRDREEKLFF.

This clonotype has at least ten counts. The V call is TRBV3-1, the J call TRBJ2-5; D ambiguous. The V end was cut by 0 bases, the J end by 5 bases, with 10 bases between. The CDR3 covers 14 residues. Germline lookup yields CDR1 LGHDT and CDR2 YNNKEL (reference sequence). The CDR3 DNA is TGTGCCAGCAGCCAAGATCTCGGACGGGAGACCCAGTACTTC. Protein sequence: CASSQDLGRETQYF.

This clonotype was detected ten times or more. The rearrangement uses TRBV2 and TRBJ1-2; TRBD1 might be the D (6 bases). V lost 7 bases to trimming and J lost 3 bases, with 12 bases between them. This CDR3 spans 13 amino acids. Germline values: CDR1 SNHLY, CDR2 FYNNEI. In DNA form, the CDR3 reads TGTGCCAGCACTTTAAGGGGGTACTATGGCTACACCTTC. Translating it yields CASTLRGYYGYTF.

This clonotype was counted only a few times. The CDR3 is CASSLGSGWADTQYF. The CDR3, as DNA: TGTGCCAGCAGCTTGGGTAGCGGGTGGGCAGATACGCAGTATTTT. V usage is TRBV5-6 and J usage is TRBJ2-3, with TRBD2 matching 7 bases. Germline values: CDR1 SGHDT, CDR2 YYEEEE. J lost 4 bases, V lost 0 bases, and 5 bases had no gene match. This CDR3 comprises 15 residues.

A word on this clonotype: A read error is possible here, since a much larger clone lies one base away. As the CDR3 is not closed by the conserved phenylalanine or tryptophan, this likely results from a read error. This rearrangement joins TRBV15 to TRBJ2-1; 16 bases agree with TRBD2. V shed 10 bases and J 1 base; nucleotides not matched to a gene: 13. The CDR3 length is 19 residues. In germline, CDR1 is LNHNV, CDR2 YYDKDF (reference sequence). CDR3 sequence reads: CARGVPGLAGGGSYNEQFS. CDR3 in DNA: TGTGCCAGGGGGGTTCCGGGACTAGCGGGAGGGGGGTCCTACAATGAGCAGTTCTCC.

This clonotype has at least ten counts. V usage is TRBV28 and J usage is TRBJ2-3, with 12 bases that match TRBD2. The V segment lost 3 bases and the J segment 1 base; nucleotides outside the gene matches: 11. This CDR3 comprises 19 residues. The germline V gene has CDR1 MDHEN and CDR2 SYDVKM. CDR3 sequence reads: CASSFFRTSGTYGTDTQYF. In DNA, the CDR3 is TGTGCCAGCAGTTTTTTCCGGACTAGCGGGACTTATGGCACAGATACGCAGTATTTT.

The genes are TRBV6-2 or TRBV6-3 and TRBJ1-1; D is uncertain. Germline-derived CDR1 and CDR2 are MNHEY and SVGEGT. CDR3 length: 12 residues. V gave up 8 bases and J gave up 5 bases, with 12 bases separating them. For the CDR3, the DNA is TGTGCCAGCGGATGGGTATATACTGAAGCTTTCTTT. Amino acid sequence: CASGWVYTEAFF.

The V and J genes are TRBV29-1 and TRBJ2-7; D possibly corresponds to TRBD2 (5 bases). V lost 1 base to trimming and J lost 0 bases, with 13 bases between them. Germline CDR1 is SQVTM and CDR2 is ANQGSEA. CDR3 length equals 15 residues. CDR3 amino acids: CSVEAEERSSYEQYF. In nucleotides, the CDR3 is TGCAGCGTTGAAGCGGAAGAGCGGAGCTCCTACGAGCAGTACTTC.

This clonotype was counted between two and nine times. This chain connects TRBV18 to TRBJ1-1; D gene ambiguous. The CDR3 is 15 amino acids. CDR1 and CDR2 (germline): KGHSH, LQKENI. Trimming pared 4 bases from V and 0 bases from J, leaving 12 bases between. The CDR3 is CASSRYGPMNTEAFF. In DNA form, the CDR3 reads TGTGCCAGCTCACGGTATGGCCCAATGAACACTGAAGCTTTCTTT.